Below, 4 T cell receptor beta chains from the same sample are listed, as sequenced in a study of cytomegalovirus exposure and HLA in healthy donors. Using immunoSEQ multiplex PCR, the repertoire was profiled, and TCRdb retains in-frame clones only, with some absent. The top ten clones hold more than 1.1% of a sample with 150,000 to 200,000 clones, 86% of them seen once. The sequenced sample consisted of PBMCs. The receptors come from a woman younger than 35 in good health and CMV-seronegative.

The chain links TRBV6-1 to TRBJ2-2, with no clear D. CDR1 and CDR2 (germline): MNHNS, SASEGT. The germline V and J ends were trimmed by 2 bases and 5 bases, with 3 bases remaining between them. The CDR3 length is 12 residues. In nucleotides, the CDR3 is TGTGCCAGCAGTGAACGGACCGGGGAGCTGTTTTTT. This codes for CASSERTGELFF.

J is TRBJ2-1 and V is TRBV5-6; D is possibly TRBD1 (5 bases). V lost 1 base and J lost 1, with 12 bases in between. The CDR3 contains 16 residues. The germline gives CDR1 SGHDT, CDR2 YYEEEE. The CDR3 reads CASSLLGAGSYNEQFF. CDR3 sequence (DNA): TGTGCCAGCAGCTTGTTAGGAGCAGGGTCCTACAATGAGCAGTTCTTC.

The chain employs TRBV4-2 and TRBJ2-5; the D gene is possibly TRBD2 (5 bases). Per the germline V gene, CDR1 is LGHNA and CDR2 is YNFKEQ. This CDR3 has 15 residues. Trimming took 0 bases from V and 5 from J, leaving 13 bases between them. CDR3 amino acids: CASSQDPGSPETQYF. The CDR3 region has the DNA TGTGCCAGCAGCCAAGATCCGGGATCCCCGGAGACCCAGTACTTC.

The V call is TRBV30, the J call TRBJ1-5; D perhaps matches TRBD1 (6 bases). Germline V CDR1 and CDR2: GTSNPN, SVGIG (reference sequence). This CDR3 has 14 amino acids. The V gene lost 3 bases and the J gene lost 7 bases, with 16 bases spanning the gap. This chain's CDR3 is CAWRGPGGRQPQHF. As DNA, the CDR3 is TGTGCCTGGAGGGGCCCGGGGGGGCGGCAGCCCCAGCATTTT.